This TCR beta chain was captured by sequencing in a study of high-grade serous ovarian cancer treatment subgroups. Regarding the study as a whole: Spatial context was lost because tumors were sequenced in bulk. Repertoire analysis covered CDR3 alone, not CDR1 or CDR2.

With respect to this clone: What it binds is not known.

J lost 7 bases, V lost 5 bases, and 7 bases had no gene match. Germline V CDR1 and CDR2: MNHNS, SASEGT. The CDR3 loop spans 14 amino acids. Tumor tissue was taken before any definitive surgery or chemotherapy was given. Sequencing was performed with immunoSEQ multiplex PCR; in TCRdb, only in-frame clones are kept and a portion is missing. The sample consists of about 3,000 clones, approximately 80% of them appearing once. The gene calls are TRBV6-1 and TRBJ2-2; 7 positions agree with TRBD2. Input material: tumor tissue. This sequence was found in a human donor with high-grade serous ovarian cancer. The CDR3 loop reads CASSQRRGIGELFF. The DNA of the CDR3 is TGTGCCAGCAGTCAGAGGCGGGGGATCGGGGAGCTGTTTTTT.